The TCR beta chain described here comes from a study of T-cell reconstitution after alpha-beta-depleted transplantation in children. The study's findings and limits: T-cell numbers and diversity one year post-transplant derived largely from freshly generated T cells. Several hundred expanded graft clones reportedly supplied alpha-beta T cells about two months after transplant.

Ten or more counts support this clonotype. Its antigen is still unknown. V was trimmed by 9 bases and J by 3 bases, leaving 18 bases between them. Germline values: CDR1 SGHRS, CDR2 YFSETQ. There are 14 residues in the CDR3. Researchers prepared the TCRbeta library using unique molecular identifiers, the study reports. From the PCR reads, TCRdb called clonotypes with MiXCR, one entry per CDR3 protein. Of about 230,000 distinct CDR3 sequences listed, 9.5% to 13% were seen once; the top ten hold approximately 30%. The genes are TRBV5-1 and TRBJ1-1; D not resolved. This sample comprised PBMCs, obtained before TCRalphabeta/CD19-depleted stem cell transplant. This receptor was taken from a child younger than two with acute myeloid leukemia, due to receive a stem cell transplant. The DNA for the CDR3 is TGCGCCACACACGATGGGTCCGTGGACACTGAAGCTTTCTTT. Translating gives CATHDGSVDTEAFF.